The 25 T cell receptor beta chains listed next were all sequenced from one sample in a study of graft-versus-host responses after intestinal transplantation. Using immunoSEQ multiplex PCR, the repertoire was profiled, and TCRdb retains in-frame clones only, with some absent. Counted here are about 130,000 clones, around 90% occurring once; the ten biggest clones make up 0.15% to 0.2%. These receptors have no known antigen. The sample consisted of unstimulated CD4+ T cells sorted from spleen or lymph node cells, taken before intestinal transplant. The receptors originated from a human donor who received an intestinal transplant.

The chain couples TRBV5-4 to TRBJ2-1, with D perhaps TRBD1 (6 bases). The CDR3 is 14 residues long. Trimming shortened V by 0 bases and J by 5 bases, and 9 bases separated the two germline ends. Germline lookup yields CDR1 SGHNT and CDR2 YYREEE (reference sequence). The CDR3 bases are TGTGCCAGCAGCTTGGGGACAGCGAACAATGAGCAGTTCTTC. As protein: CASSLGTANNEQFF.

The chain joins TRBV29-1 to TRBJ2-2, with 9 bases matching TRBD1. Germline lookup yields CDR1 SQVTM and CDR2 ANQGSEA. Losses at the gene ends were 8 bases for V and 5 bases for J; bases not matched to a gene: 6. The CDR3 spans 13 residues. The CDR3 region has the DNA TGCAGCTACACGACAGGGGGTACCGGGGAGCTGTTTTTT. Translation gives CSYTTGGTGELFF.

V gene TRBV28 combines with J gene TRBJ1-2, with TRBD1 matching 7 bases. CDR1 MDHEN and CDR2 SYDVKM come from the germline V gene. This CDR3 contains 13 residues. The trim removed 6 bases at V and 8 bases at J, leaving 9 bases unmatched. The CDR3 loop is CASSRDRERGYTF. CDR3 DNA: TGTGCCAGCAGCAGAGACAGGGAGAGAGGCTACACCTTC.

In its sample, this clone was seen once. The chain recombines TRBV6-5 with TRBJ2-5; D possibly corresponds to TRBD1 (6 bases). Per the germline V gene, CDR1 is MNHEY and CDR2 is SVGAGI. Trimming stripped 2 bases from V and 0 bases from J, with 7 bases between. CDR3 length: 14 residues. CDR3: CASSYGQYQETQYF. Here the CDR3 DNA reads TGTGCCAGCAGTTACGGACAGTACCAAGAGACCCAGTACTTC.

J is TRBJ1-2 and V is TRBV6-1; no definite D call. This CDR3 has 16 amino acids. The V end was cut by 2 bases, the J end by 2 bases, with 15 bases between. Germline CDR1 is MNHNS and CDR2 is SASEGT. The CDR3 sequence: CASSELDRLRNYGYTF. The CDR3 DNA follows: TGTGCCAGCAGTGAACTCGACCGTCTTAGGAACTATGGCTACACCTTC.

The J gene is TRBJ2-2, the V gene TRBV7-9; tentatively, D is TRBD1 (5 bases). The V gene lost 2 bases and the J gene lost 0 bases, with 7 bases spanning the gap. CDR1 and CDR2 from the germline V gene are SEHNR and FQNEAQ (reference sequence). This CDR3 region has 15 residues. The CDR3 sequence: CASSLQGSNTGELFF. In nucleotides, the CDR3 is TGTGCCAGCAGCTTACAGGGATCGAACACCGGGGAGCTGTTTTTT.

The CDR3: CASSFYPSQAIAFF. The CDR3 coding sequence is TGTGCCAGCAGCTTTTATCCCTCTCAGGCAATAGCTTTCTTT. The chain employs TRBV7-8 and TRBJ1-1; D call uncertain. The CDR3 has 14 amino acids. The V end was cut by 3 bases, the J end by 10 bases, with 18 bases between. Germline V gene lookup returns CDR1 SGHVS and CDR2 FQNEAQ.

The chain has TRBV7-8 and TRBJ2-1; possibly TRBD2 for D (5 bases). The germline V gene has CDR1 SGHVS and CDR2 FQNEAQ. The CDR3 has 16 residues. V gave up 5 bases and J gave up 3 bases, with 17 bases separating them. CDR3 DNA sequence: TGTGCCAGCAGCATCGTCTTAGCGAGTCTCTACAATGAGCAGTTCTTC. Its translation: CASSIVLASLYNEQFF.

V usage is TRBV7-9 and J usage is TRBJ2-5; a possible D gene is TRBD2 (5 bases). In germline, CDR1 is SEHNR, CDR2 FQNEAQ (reference sequence). The CDR3 length is 15 residues. Trimming stripped 0 bases from V and 2 bases from J, with 10 bases between. The CDR3 loop reads CASSLAGGSQETQYF. The DNA for the CDR3 is TGTGCCAGCAGCTTAGCTGGAGGTTCTCAAGAGACCCAGTACTTC.

The V and J genes are TRBV28 and TRBJ1-4, with 11 bases matching TRBD1. Per germline, CDR1 MDHEN and CDR2 SYDVKM. This CDR3 comprises 14 residues. J gave up 8 bases and V 7 bases, and 6 bases lay outside the gene matches. CDR3: CASTPGQGGEKLFF. The CDR3 region has the DNA TGTGCCAGCACCCCGGGACAGGGGGGCGAAAAACTGTTTTTT. Variable domain in full (rest from reference TRBV28 and TRBJ1-4): DVKVTQSSRYLVKRTGEKVFLECVQDMDHENMFWYRQDPGLGLRLIYFSYDVKMKEKGDIPEGYSVSREKKERFSLILESASTNQTSMYLCASTPGQGGEKLFFGSGTQLSVL.

The chain carries TRBV19 and TRBJ1-6; D possibly corresponds to TRBD1 (6 bases). There are 14 residues in the CDR3. The germline gives CDR1 LNHDA, CDR2 SQIVND (reference sequence). V lost 2 bases, J lost 6 bases, and 8 bases lay in between. This CDR3 reads CASSIRGGNSPLHF. The CDR3 nucleotides are TGTGCCAGTAGTATAAGAGGGGGTAATTCACCCCTCCACTTT.

This clone was observed once. The chain recombines TRBV19 with TRBJ1-5; 8 nucleotides match TRBD1. Germline assignment: CDR1 LNHDA and CDR2 SQIVND (reference sequence). V shed 4 bases and J 0 bases; nucleotides not matched to a gene: 5. The CDR3 spans 16 residues. The CDR3 DNA reads as TGTGCCAGTAGTACCACAGGGGGGACTAGCAATCAGCCCCAGCATTTT. It codes for CASSTTGGTSNQPQHF.

The chain employs TRBV7-3 and TRBJ2-1; TRBD2 agrees at 10 bases. Germline-derived CDR1 and CDR2 are SGHTA and FQGTGA. V dropped 5 bases and J dropped 5; count of bases not matched to a gene: 9. This CDR3 spans 16 amino acids. This CDR3 is CASSALAGLLNNEQFF. CDR3 sequence (DNA): TGTGCCAGCAGCGCACTAGCGGGATTACTGAACAATGAGCAGTTCTTC.

As for this clone: The same CDR3 also results from other DNA sequences found in this sample. The gene calls are TRBV6-1 and TRBJ2-7; D is undetermined. With 4 bases removed from V and 1 base from J, the gap between germline ends came to 2 bases. CDR1 and CDR2 (germline): MNHNS, SASEGT. The CDR3 consists of 11 residues. The CDR3 loop reads CASSVSYEQYF. CDR3 nucleotides: TGTGCCAGCAGTGTTTCCTACGAGCAGTACTTC.

The V gene is TRBV28, the J gene TRBJ1-2, with no clear D. Germline V gene sequence: CDR1 MDHEN, CDR2 SYDVKM. With 7 bases removed from V and 3 bases from J, the gap between germline ends came to 6 bases. CDR3 size: 11 residues. The CDR3 DNA is TGTGCCAGCACTAAGGACTATGGCTACACCTTC. It is translated as CASTKDYGYTF.

The chain carries TRBV6-1 and TRBJ1-2; D is unclear. The V and J ends lost 7 bases and 11 bases respectively, with 14 bases between them. Germline V lookup: CDR1 MNHNS, CDR2 SASEGT. This CDR3 spans 11 amino acids. The CDR3 region has the DNA TGTGCCAGCAACCTACCGGGGTTTTACACCTTC. Translated: CASNLPGFYTF.

The chain couples TRBV11-1 to TRBJ2-7, with 10 nucleotides matching TRBD2. This CDR3 contains 16 residues. The V and J ends lost 4 bases and 6 bases, in that order; junction bases with no gene match: 12. Germline assignment: CDR1 SGHAT and CDR2 FQDESV (reference sequence). Here the CDR3 reads CASSSRQGTSVSEQYF. CDR3 bases: TGTGCCAGCAGCTCGAGACAGGGGACTAGCGTATCCGAGCAGTACTTC.

In nucleotides, the CDR3 is TGTGCCAGCAGCTCGCTAGCGGGAGGGAGGCAGTTCTTC. Translating gives CASSSLAGGRQFF. The chain carries TRBV7-8 and TRBJ2-1; TRBD2 matches at 12 bases. This CDR3 is 13 amino acids long. The V segment lost 4 bases and the J segment 12 bases; nucleotides outside the gene matches: 4. Germline CDR1 reads SGHVS; CDR2 reads FQNEAQ. The full variable domain, its missing parts supplied by reference TRBV7-8 and TRBJ2-1, is GAGVSQSPRYKVAKRGQDVALRCDPISGHVSLFWYQQALGQGPEFLTYFQNEAQLDKSGLPSDRFFAERPEGSVSTLKIQRTQQEDSAVYLCASSSLAGGRQFFGPGTRLTVL.

The chain combines TRBV6-6 with TRBJ2-3; D is unclear. Trimming cost V 5 bases and J 5 bases, with 8 bases left between them. Per the germline V gene, CDR1 is MNHNY and CDR2 is SVGAGI (reference sequence). This CDR3 contains 12 residues. Here the CDR3 DNA reads TGTGCCAGCAGTGACCTATTAGATACGCAGTATTTT. Its translation: CASSDLLDTQYF.

The V gene is TRBV6-1, the J gene TRBJ1-5; D is uncertain. This CDR3 region has 15 residues. Germline V lookup: CDR1 MNHNS, CDR2 SASEGT. V lost 3 bases and J lost 6, with 15 bases in between. The CDR3 reads CASSDSLGSGQPQHF. The CDR3 nucleotides read TGTGCCAGCAGTGACTCCCTAGGGTCCGGTCAGCCCCAGCATTTT.

In this sample, this clone turned up a few times. CDR3 amino acids: CASSLQGDSTDTQYF. The CDR3 DNA is TGCGCCAGCAGCTTACAGGGGGACAGCACAGATACGCAGTATTTT. The V call is TRBV5-1, the J call TRBJ2-3; 8 positions agree with TRBD1. Germline CDR1 SGHRS, CDR2 YFSETQ. The junction had 2 bases not matched to a gene; V was cut back by 2 bases and J by 0 bases. CDR3 length equals 15 residues. The whole variable domain, remainder taken from reference TRBV5-1 and TRBJ2-3, is KAGVTQTPRYLIKTRGQQVTLSCSPISGHRSVSWYQQTPGQGLQFLFEYFSETQRNKGNFPGRFSGRQFSNSRSEMNVSTLELGDSALYLCASSLQGDSTDTQYFGPGTRLTVL.

The chain uses TRBV7-3 and TRBJ1-6; possibly TRBD1 for D (6 bases). Germline assignment: CDR1 SGHTA and CDR2 FQGTGA. This CDR3 is built from 15 residues. Trimming pared 4 bases from V and 9 bases from J, leaving 16 bases between. The CDR3 sequence is CASSSRGDITSPLHF. As DNA, the CDR3 is TGTGCCAGCAGCTCCCGTGGGGACATAACTTCACCCCTCCACTTT.

The chain combines TRBV15 with TRBJ2-2, with 13 bases fitting TRBD2. The germline CDR1 and CDR2 sequences are LNHNV and YYDKDF (reference sequence). The CDR3 covers 19 residues. With 0 bases clipped from V and 2 bases from J, the junction kept 6 bases outside the gene matches. CDR3 in amino acids: CATSRDIGLAGVNTGELFF. In DNA form, the CDR3 reads TGTGCCACCAGCAGAGACATAGGACTAGCGGGAGTAAACACCGGGGAGCTGTTTTTT. The whole variable domain, filled in from reference TRBV15 and TRBJ2-2, reads DAMVIQNPRYQVTQFGKPVTLSCSQTLNHNVMYWYQQKSSQAPKLLFHYYDKDFNNEADTPDNFQSRRPNTSFCFLDIRSPGLGDTAMYLCATSRDIGLAGVNTGELFFGEGSRLTVL.

This chain joins TRBV30 and TRBJ2-5; D uncertain. V lost 0 bases, J lost 2 bases, and 4 bases lay in between. Germline loops: CDR1 GTSNPN, CDR2 SVGIG (reference sequence). There are 12 residues in the CDR3. The CDR3 protein is CAWSVVQETQYF. The CDR3 bases are TGTGCCTGGAGTGTTGTGCAAGAGACCCAGTACTTC.

This chain links TRBV29-1 with TRBJ2-7; D remains unclear. The CDR3 contains 11 residues. The germline V gene has CDR1 SQVTM and CDR2 ANQGSEA. With 4 bases removed from V and 5 bases from J, the gap between germline ends came to 9 bases. The CDR3 coding sequence is TGCAGCGTTGTGTTTTTTAACGAGCAGTACTTC. Residues: CSVVFFNEQYF.